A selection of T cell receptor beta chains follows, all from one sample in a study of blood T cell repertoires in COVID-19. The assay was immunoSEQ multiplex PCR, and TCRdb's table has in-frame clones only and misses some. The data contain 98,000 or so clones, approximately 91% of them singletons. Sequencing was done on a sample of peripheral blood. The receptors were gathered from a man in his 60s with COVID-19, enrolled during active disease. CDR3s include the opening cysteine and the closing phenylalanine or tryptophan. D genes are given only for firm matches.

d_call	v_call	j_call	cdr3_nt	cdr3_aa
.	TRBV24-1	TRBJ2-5	TGTGCCACCAGTGAAGCAGGGGGGGAGACCCAGTACTTC	CATSEAGGETQYF
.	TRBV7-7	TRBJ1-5	TGTGCTAGCAGCTTAGCGGAGAATCAGCCCCAGCATTTT	CASSLAENQPQHF
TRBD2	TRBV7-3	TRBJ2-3	TGTGCCAGCAGCTCTGGGGGGGAGGCAGATACGCAGTATTTT	CASSSGGEADTQYF
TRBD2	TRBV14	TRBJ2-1	TGTGCCAGCAGCCAAGATCCCTTCTTAACTAGCGGGATTGGTGAGCAGTTCTTC	CASSQDPFLTSGIGEQFF
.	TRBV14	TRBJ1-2	TGTGCCAGCAGCCAAGTGGGGCATGAAGGCTACACCTTC	CASSQVGHEGYTF
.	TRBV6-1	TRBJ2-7	TGTGCCAGCAGTGATATGCGGAGCTCCTACGAGCAGTACTTC	CASSDMRSSYEQYF
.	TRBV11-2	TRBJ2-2	TGTGCCAGCAGCTTAGATGGCACCACCGGGGAGCTGTTTTTT	CASSLDGTTGELFF
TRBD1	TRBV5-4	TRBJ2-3	TGTGCCAGCAGCTCCGGGACAGGGTTCTTAAGCACAGATACGCAGTATTTT	CASSSGTGFLSTDTQYF
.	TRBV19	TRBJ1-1	TGTGCCAGTAGTATAAAAGGGGGGGTTGGTGAAGCTTTCTTT	CASSIKGGVGEAFF
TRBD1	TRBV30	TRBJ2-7	TGTGCCTGGAGTTCTGGGACAGGAAACTCCTACGAGCAGTACTTC	CAWSSGTGNSYEQYF
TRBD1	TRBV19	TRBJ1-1	TGTGCCAGTAGTGCCGGACAGGGTTGGAACACTGAAGCTTTCTTT	CASSAGQGWNTEAFF
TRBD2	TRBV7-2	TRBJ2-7	TGTGCCAGCAGCCAAAGGTCGGGAGGGCTTGAGTACGAGCAGTACTTC	CASSQRSGGLEYEQYF
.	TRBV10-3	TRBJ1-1	TGTGCCACACGGGGGACTGAAGCTTTCTTT	CATRGTEAFF
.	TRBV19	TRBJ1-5	TGTGCCAGTAGCCAGGCTCACAATCAGCCCCAGCATTTT	CASSQAHNQPQHF
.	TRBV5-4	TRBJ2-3	TGTGCCAGCAGGGCTGAACTAACAGATACGCAGTATTTT	CASRAELTDTQYF
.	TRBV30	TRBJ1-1	TGTGCCTGGAGTGTACTAGATTCTGAAGCTTTCTTT	CAWSVLDSEAFF
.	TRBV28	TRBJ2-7	TGTGCCAGCAGAGAGCAGAGGTACTCCTACGAGCAGTACTTC	CASREQRYSYEQYF